The 22 T cell receptor beta chains below were found in one sample sequenced in a study of post-analysis software for immune sequencing data. Findings and limits, study-wide: Four or five TRBV segments (TRBV5-6, TRBV5-1 and TRBV20-1 among them) occurred more frequently in patients than in controls.

What these receptors recognize is not known. Unique molecular identifiers were built into the TCR beta cDNA libraries. MiXCR, run by TCRdb on the PCR reads, gives a single entry per CDR3 protein. Counted here are about 540,000 distinct CDR3 sequences, around 31% occurring once; the ten biggest clones make up roughly 6%. Sequences were obtained from blood. The receptors come from a girl younger than 18 with multiple sclerosis.

V gene TRBV5-5 combines with J gene TRBJ1-5, with D possibly TRBD1 on 6 matching bases. The ends were cut back, 5 bases at V and 4 bases at J, with 13 bases in the middle. The CDR3 spans 14 residues. Germline assignment: CDR1 SGHKS and CDR2 YYEKEE (reference sequence). Here the CDR3 reads CASRQDRINQPQHF. The CDR3 DNA follows: TGTGCCAGCAGACAAGACAGGATAAATCAGCCCCAGCATTTT.

This clonotype was observed a few times. V is TRBV6-5 and J is TRBJ1-2, with D possibly matching TRBD1 (5 bases). Germline values: CDR1 MNHEY, CDR2 SVGAGI. The CDR3 extends over 12 amino acids. Trimming pared 5 bases from V and 8 bases from J, leaving 12 bases between. The CDR3 sequence: CASSRGYLGYTF. The CDR3 region has the DNA TGTGCCAGCAGTAGGGGATATTTAGGCTACACCTTC.

The genes are TRBV4-1 and TRBJ1-2; D might be TRBD1 (5 bases). V was clipped by 3 bases and J by 1 base, with 21 bases between them. The germline CDR1 and CDR2 sequences are MGHRA and YSYEKL. The CDR3 runs to 18 residues. CDR3 sequence (DNA): TGCGCCAGCAGCCACATATCAGGGCCTCCGGGGGGTAACTATGGCTACACCTTC. It encodes CASSHISGPPGGNYGYTF.

The V and J genes are TRBV12-5 and TRBJ2-3; maybe TRBD2 (6 bases). Trimming pared 1 base from V and 8 bases from J, leaving 16 bases between. Germline-derived CDR1 and CDR2 are LGHNT and FRNRAP. CDR3 size: 15 residues. CDR3 nucleotides: TGTGCTAGTGGTTTGGAGGCGGGGCCGCACAGTACGCAGTATTTT. Protein: CASGLEAGPHSTQYF.

The chain is built from TRBV5-1 and TRBJ2-7; D may be TRBD1 (6 bases). The germline CDR1 and CDR2 sequences are SGHRS and YFSETQ. This CDR3 spans 14 amino acids. Trimming shortened V by 5 bases and J by 4 bases, and 16 bases separated the two germline ends. As DNA, the CDR3 is TGCGCCAGCAGTGGCGTGGGGGCCCGATACGAGCAGTACTTC. As protein: CASSGVGARYEQYF.

In this sample, this clonotype turned up a few times. The chain joins TRBV6-1 to TRBJ2-6, with D possibly matching TRBD2 (7 bases). Trimming shortened V by 4 bases and J by 9 bases, and 16 bases separated the two germline ends. The germline CDR1 and CDR2 sequences are MNHNS and SASEGT. The CDR3 has 15 residues. The CDR3: CASSAPGDYFNVLTF. DNA of the CDR3: TGTGCCAGCAGTGCCCCAGGGGACTACTTCAACGTCCTGACTTTC.

The V gene is TRBV7-2, the J gene TRBJ1-1; TRBD1 agrees at 7 bases. The CDR3 spans 15 residues. Germline loops: CDR1 SGHTA, CDR2 FQGNSA. V was pared by 2 bases and J by 5 bases, with 8 bases of the junction left unmatched. For the CDR3, the DNA is TGTGCCAGCAGCTTACATCTCCAGGGGGGGACTGAAGCTTTCTTT. Translating it yields CASSLHLQGGTEAFF.

V is TRBV7-9 and J is TRBJ2-1; TRBD1 matches 9 bases. Germline V lookup: CDR1 SEHNR, CDR2 FQNEAQ (reference sequence). The J segment lost 7 bases and the V segment lost 5 bases, leaving 12 bases of the junction unmatched. This CDR3 comprises 16 residues. The CDR3 reads CASSKEKDRGWNEQFF. In nucleotides, the CDR3 is TGTGCCAGCAGCAAAGAAAAGGACAGGGGCTGGAATGAGCAGTTCTTC.

The genes are TRBV28 and TRBJ2-7, with 7 bases lining up with TRBD1. This CDR3 spans 15 amino acids. CDR1 and CDR2 from the germline V gene are MDHEN and SYDVKM. V was pared by 5 bases and J by 2 bases, with 9 bases of the junction left unmatched. The CDR3 region has the DNA TGTGCCAGCAGTCCGGGGACAGTTCTTCCCTACGAGCAGTACTTC. Its translation: CASSPGTVLPYEQYF.

This clonotype was found a few times. V is TRBV7-3 and J is TRBJ2-3; D uncertain. Germline values: CDR1 SGHTA, CDR2 FQGTGA. Trimming took 4 bases from V and 4 from J, leaving 9 bases between them. There are 13 residues in the CDR3. CDR3 protein: CASSSQRADTQYF. DNA of the CDR3: TGTGCCAGCAGCTCCCAAAGGGCAGATACGCAGTATTTT.

This chain connects TRBV12-3 or TRBV12-4 to TRBJ2-1; D uncertain. With 7 bases removed from V and 1 base from J, the gap between germline ends came to 8 bases. The CDR3 covers 13 residues. CDR3 protein: CASKAGSYNEQFF. CDR3 nucleotides: TGTGCCAGCAAGGCCGGGTCCTACAATGAGCAGTTCTTC.

In nucleotides, the CDR3 is TGCAGTGCTAGAGATTCCCTAACAGGGGGCGCACCCGGCTACACCTTC. Protein: CSARDSLTGGAPGYTF. The rearrangement uses TRBV20-1 and TRBJ1-2, with 9 bases matching TRBD1. The CDR3 has 16 amino acids. Losses at the gene ends were 0 bases for V and 8 bases for J; bases not matched to a gene: 13. The germline CDR1 and CDR2 sequences are DFQATT and SNEGSKA (reference sequence).

The V gene is TRBV6-2 or TRBV6-3, the J gene TRBJ1-1; TRBD1 agrees at 7 bases. The V gene end was trimmed by 6 bases and the J gene end by 7 bases; junction bases not matched to a gene: 8. The CDR3 runs to 13 residues. Germline CDR1 MNHEY, CDR2 SVGEGT. The CDR3 DNA reads as TGTGCCAGCAGGAGGACAGGTCCCAATGAAGCTTTCTTT. It translates to CASRRTGPNEAFF.

V is TRBV15 and J is TRBJ1-5; a possible D gene is TRBD1 (6 bases). Trimming shortened V by 6 bases and J by 3 bases, and 9 bases separated the two germline ends. Germline V gene data show CDR1 as LNHNV and CDR2 as YYDKDF (reference sequence). CDR3 length: 13 residues. The CDR3: CATRDSLNQPQHF. The CDR3 DNA is TGTGCCACCAGGGACAGCCTCAATCAGCCCCAGCATTTT.

This chain joins TRBV20-1 and TRBJ2-3; tentatively, D is TRBD1 or TRBD2 (6 bases each). Trimming removed 1 base at V and 1 base at J, with 12 bases between. The CDR3 length is 15 residues. The germline CDR1 and CDR2 sequences are DFQATT and SNEGSKA (reference sequence). The CDR3 DNA sequence: TGCAGTGCTAGAGTCGGGGGCTGGGGCACAGATACGCAGTATTTT. It yields the protein CSARVGGWGTDTQYF.

The rearrangement links TRBV12-3 or TRBV12-4 to TRBJ2-5; possible D gene TRBD2, 6 bases. The CDR3 totals 11 residues. Trimming took off 6 bases at V and 11 bases at J, with 13 bases between the two ends. The chain's CDR3 is CASSSPGEQYF. Here the CDR3 DNA reads TGTGCCAGCAGCAGCCCGGGGGAGCAGTACTTC.

The J gene is TRBJ1-1, the V gene TRBV15; TRBD1 matches 7 bases. V dropped 5 bases and J dropped 7; count of bases not matched to a gene: 4. Germline V gene sequence: CDR1 LNHNV, CDR2 YYDKDF (reference sequence). CDR3 length equals 12 residues. The CDR3 here is CATSPGGDEAFF. CDR3 in DNA: TGTGCCACCAGCCCAGGGGGGGATGAAGCTTTCTTT.

This clonotype was counted only a few times. The chain links TRBV5-6 to TRBJ2-1, with D possibly TRBD2 on 5 matching bases. The germline CDR1 and CDR2 sequences are SGHDT and YYEEEE. This CDR3 has 12 amino acids. V lost 1 base to trimming and J lost 9 bases, with 8 bases between them. The CDR3 DNA reads TGTGCCAGCAGCTTGAGAGGGTTTGAGCAGTTCTTC. Amino acids: CASSLRGFEQFF.

This clonotype turned up a few times. The J gene is TRBJ1-2, the V gene TRBV20-1; D unclear. The germline CDR1 and CDR2 sequences are DFQATT and SNEGSKA (reference sequence). CDR3 size: 15 residues. Trimming pared 0 bases from V and 1 base from J, leaving 12 bases between. Here the CDR3 reads CSARDLVINNYGYTF. CDR3 bases: TGCAGTGCTAGAGATTTGGTGATAAATAACTATGGCTACACCTTC.

V usage is TRBV3-1 and J usage is TRBJ1-2, with D hard to call. This CDR3 contains 14 residues. V lost 0 bases to trimming and J lost 4 bases, with 9 bases between them. Germline-derived CDR1 and CDR2 are LGHDT and YNNKEL (reference sequence). CDR3 sequence: CASSQEGTIYGYTF. The CDR3 DNA sequence: TGTGCCAGCAGCCAAGAGGGCACTATCTATGGCTACACCTTC. The whole variable domain, filled in from reference TRBV3-1 and TRBJ1-2, reads DTAVSQTPKYLVTQMGNDKSIKCEQNLGHDTMYWYKQDSKKFLKIMFSYNNKELIINETVPNRFSPKSPDKAHLNLHINSLELGDSAVYFCASSQEGTIYGYTFGSGTRLTVV.

The chain carries TRBV25-1 and TRBJ2-1; a weak D match, TRBD1 (5 bases). Trimming took off 0 bases at V and 1 base at J, with 13 bases between the two ends. This CDR3 has 17 amino acids. The germline CDR1 and CDR2 sequences are MGHDK and SYGVNS. For the CDR3, the DNA is TGTGCCAGCAGTGAATATATTGACAGCGAGTCCTACAATGAGCAGTTCTTC. Its protein is CASSEYIDSESYNEQFF.

This clonotype was counted only a few times. The chain recombines TRBV6-5 with TRBJ2-3; D unclear. With 5 bases removed from V and 8 bases from J, the gap between germline ends came to 14 bases. This CDR3 region has 13 residues. Germline V gene sequence: CDR1 MNHEY, CDR2 SVGAGI. The CDR3, as DNA: TGTGCCAGCAGTGCCCTGCGGTGGGGTACGCAGTATTTT. Protein product: CASSALRWGTQYF.